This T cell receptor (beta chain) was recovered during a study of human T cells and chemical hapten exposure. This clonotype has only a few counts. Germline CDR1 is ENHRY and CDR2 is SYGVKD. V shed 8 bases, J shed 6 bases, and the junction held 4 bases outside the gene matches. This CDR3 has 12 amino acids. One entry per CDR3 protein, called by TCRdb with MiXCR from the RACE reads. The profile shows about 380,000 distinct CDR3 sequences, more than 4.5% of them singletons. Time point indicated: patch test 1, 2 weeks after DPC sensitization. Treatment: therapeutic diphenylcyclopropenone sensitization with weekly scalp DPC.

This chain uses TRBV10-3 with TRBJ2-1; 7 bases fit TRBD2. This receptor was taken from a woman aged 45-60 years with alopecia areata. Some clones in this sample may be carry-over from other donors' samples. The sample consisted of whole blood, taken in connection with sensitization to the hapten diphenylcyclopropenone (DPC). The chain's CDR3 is CAIGLGVNEQFF. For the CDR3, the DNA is TGTGCCATCGGACTAGGGGTCAATGAGCAGTTCTTC.